These 18 T cell receptor beta chains were all obtained from the same sample, sequenced in a study of blood T cell repertoires in COVID-19 (TCRdb year 2020). The protocol used for the library was the immunoSEQ multiplex PCR assay. TCRdb provides this immuneACCESS table in a form limited to in-frame rearrangements. Some clones are lacking; in checked studies, under half of them reflect an unresolved V gene, and why the rest are absent is not known. The sample yields 200,000 to 300,000 clones; over 75% were counted once. Less than 10% of the sample lies in the top ten. Sequences were obtained from peripheral blood. The source is a human donor in a cohort sampled during active COVID-19.

The chain carries TRBV27 and TRBJ1-2; 8 bases fit TRBD1. V shed 5 bases, J shed 7 bases, and the junction held 12 bases outside the gene matches. Germline CDR1 and CDR2: MNHEY and SMNVEV (reference sequence). This CDR3 has 15 residues. CDR3 protein: CASSPRQGLLGGYTF. In nucleotides, the CDR3 is TGTGCCAGCAGTCCTCGACAGGGGTTGTTGGGTGGCTACACCTTC.

The chain links TRBV6-1 to TRBJ2-2, with 11 bases that match TRBD2. J was trimmed by 2 bases and V by 3 bases; bases with no gene match: 8. The CDR3 runs 18 residues. Germline-derived CDR1 and CDR2 are MNHNS and SASEGT. CDR3 sequence (DNA): TGTGCCAGCAGTGACGCTCTAGCGGGGGGTATTAACACCGGGGAGCTGTTTTTT. Residues: CASSDALAGGINTGELFF.

The CDR3 sequence: CASSVVEDEQYF. The CDR3 DNA sequence: TGTGCCAGCAGCGTAGTCGAGGACGAGCAGTACTTC. The rearrangement links TRBV9 to TRBJ2-7; D gene ambiguous. Germline V lookup: CDR1 SGDLS, CDR2 YYNGEE. V dropped 0 bases and J dropped 5 bases, with 6 bases sitting between them. The CDR3 loop spans 12 amino acids.

V is TRBV7-6 and J is TRBJ2-5; D may be TRBD2 (5 bases). V gave up 3 bases and J gave up 4 bases, with 6 bases separating them. CDR3 length: 12 amino acids. CDR1 is SGHVS, CDR2 FNYEAQ, per germline. CDR3 sequence: CASSFGGETQYF. CDR3 DNA: TGTGCCAGCAGCTTCGGAGGAGAGACCCAGTACTTC.

In its sample, this clone was seen once. The chain combines TRBV3-1 (or the pseudogene TRBV3-2) with TRBJ1-2, with TRBD1 matching 9 bases. Germline-derived CDR1 and CDR2 are LGHDT and YNNKEL (reference sequence). The CDR3 runs to 15 residues. V shed 7 bases, J shed 8 bases, and the junction held 14 bases outside the gene matches. DNA for the CDR3: TGTGCCAGCACCAAACAGGGGGCGCGAGGGCAGGGCTACACCTTC. It yields the protein CASTKQGARGQGYTF.

The J gene is TRBJ1-6, the V gene TRBV25-1; D uncertain. Germline CDR1 reads MGHDK; CDR2 reads SYGVNS. The CDR3 loop spans 14 amino acids. V gave up 3 bases and J gave up 0 bases, with 3 bases separating them. As DNA, the CDR3 is TGTGCCAGCAGTGACCGCTCCTATAATTCACCCCTCCACTTT. As protein: CASSDRSYNSPLHF.

This clone came up once. The chain carries TRBV6-5 and TRBJ2-5, with D perhaps TRBD1 (6 bases). Trimming shortened V by 7 bases and J by 7 bases, and 16 bases separated the two germline ends. This CDR3 is 13 amino acids long. Germline V gene sequence: CDR1 MNHEY, CDR2 SVGAGI. The CDR3 nucleotides are TGTGCCAGCATCCAGGGGTCGGACGGGACCCAGTACTTC. As protein: CASIQGSDGTQYF.

V usage is TRBV5-1 and J usage is TRBJ2-7; 7 bases match TRBD2. The CDR3 runs 14 residues. From germline, CDR1 is SGHRS and CDR2 YFSETQ. Losses at the gene ends were 2 bases for V and 12 bases for J; bases not matched to a gene: 14. The CDR3 reads CASSLESGTKMSYF. The DNA of the CDR3 is TGCGCCAGCAGCTTAGAGTCAGGGACTAAGATGTCGTACTTC.

This rearrangement joins TRBV5-1 to TRBJ2-2; D unclear. CDR3 length equals 14 residues. Looked up from germline, CDR1 is SGHRS and CDR2 is YFSETQ. Between the trimmed V and J ends, which lost 1 base and 1 base, there was a span of 5 bases. CDR3 DNA sequence: TGCGCCAGCAGCTTGAAACTGAACACCGGGGAGCTGTTTTTT. As protein: CASSLKLNTGELFF.

This sequence joins TRBV7-2 and TRBJ1-6; no firm D call. Germline V CDR1 and CDR2: SGHTA, FQGNSA. CDR3 size: 15 residues. V gave up 7 bases and J gave up 3 bases, with 13 bases separating them. CDR3 sequence reads: CASNSGRNYNSPLHF. The CDR3 region has the DNA TGTGCCAGCAACTCGGGAAGGAACTATAATTCACCCCTCCACTTT.

The V gene is TRBV6-2 or TRBV6-3, the J gene TRBJ2-3, with 7 bases matching TRBD2. V lost 3 bases and J lost 7; bases outside the gene matches: 16. CDR3 length: 17 amino acids. From germline, CDR1 is MNHEY and CDR2 SVGEGT. The CDR3 bases are TGTGCCAGCAGTTATAATCTTAGCGGGCCGATGGACAATACGCAGTATTTT. Protein product: CASSYNLSGPMDNTQYF.

The chain couples TRBV6-2 or TRBV6-3 to TRBJ1-4; possibly TRBD1 for D (6 bases). The CDR3 is 16 amino acids. Trimming stripped 6 bases from V and 5 bases from J, with 19 bases between. The V gene's germline CDR1 is MNHEY and CDR2 SVGEGT. The CDR3 protein is CASSAYSGQENEKLFF. DNA for the CDR3: TGTGCCAGCAGCGCCTATTCGGGACAAGAAAATGAAAAACTGTTTTTT.

This clone occurred a few times. This rearrangement joins TRBV6-2 or TRBV6-3 to TRBJ2-5, with a tentative D call TRBD2 (6 bases). V lost 5 bases and J 5 bases, leaving 12 bases between the germline ends. Germline CDR1 is MNHEY and CDR2 is SVGEGT. The CDR3 extends over 13 amino acids. DNA for the CDR3: TGTGCCAGCAGTACCGGGGGTCGGGAGACCCAGTACTTC. Its translation: CASSTGGRETQYF.

This chain connects TRBV3-1 (or the pseudogene TRBV3-2) to TRBJ2-3, with a tentative D call TRBD1 (6 bases). Trimming took off 4 bases at V and 8 bases at J, with 22 bases between the two ends. From germline, CDR1 is LGHDT and CDR2 YNNKEL (reference sequence). This CDR3 spans 16 amino acids. The CDR3 DNA sequence: TGTGCCAGCAGCCCTCGGGACACCTCGTACACTAGTACGCAGTATTTT. This codes for CASSPRDTSYTSTQYF.

J is TRBJ1-5 and V is TRBV6-2 or TRBV6-3, with 7 bases identical to TRBD1. Germline CDR1 MNHEY, CDR2 SVGEGT. This CDR3 comprises 17 residues. Trimming removed 4 bases from V and 0 bases from J; junction bases left unmatched: 9. The CDR3 nucleotides are TGTGCCAGCAGTTCCCACGGACAGGCGGCTAGCAATCAGCCCCAGCATTTT. Translation: CASSSHGQAASNQPQHF.

The CDR3 loop reads CASSPEGGVNSNQPQHF. The CDR3 DNA sequence: TGTGCCAGCTCACCGGAGGGGGGGGTGAATAGCAATCAGCCCCAGCATTTT. The gene calls are TRBV18 and TRBJ1-5; D may be TRBD1 (6 bases). The V gene lost 3 bases and the J gene lost 0 bases, with 15 bases spanning the gap. This CDR3 region has 17 residues. Germline CDR1 and CDR2: KGHSH and LQKENI.

The CDR3 bases are TGTGCCAGCAGTTTAGTTAGCGGGGGGTCGGATACGCAGTATTTT. Encoded protein: CASSLVSGGSDTQYF. The chain recombines TRBV27 with TRBJ2-3; 10 bases are a match to TRBD2. Germline trimming cut 2 bases from V and 6 bases from J; bases unmatched to any gene: 5. Per germline, CDR1 MNHEY and CDR2 SMNVEV (reference sequence). The CDR3 runs to 15 residues.

The V call is TRBV19, the J call TRBJ2-2; 7 bases map to TRBD2. CDR1 is LNHDA, CDR2 SQIVND, per germline (reference sequence). There are 16 residues in the CDR3. V shed 6 bases and J 8 bases; nucleotides not matched to a gene: 15. The DNA for the CDR3 is TGTGCCAGTAGCGGGTTTTGGGGGACTAATACTGGGGAGCTGTTTTTT. It codes for CASSGFWGTNTGELFF.